Listed below are T cell receptor beta chains from one sample, sequenced in a study of T cells in Graves' hyperthyroidism and ophthalmopathy. One entry per CDR3 protein, called by TCRdb with MiXCR from the multiplex PCR reads. The sample consists of around 580,000 distinct CDR3 sequences, just over 45% of them appearing once. The specimen sequenced was peripheral blood or thyroid tissue (not recorded which). These receptors all come from a woman in her late teens or twenties with Graves' hyperthyroidism. The CDR3 runs from the conserved cysteine through the conserved F or W. A D gene is named only where the DNA matches it firmly. Only some rows state a clone size, as once, few, many or a class for expanded clones.

J	V	D	size	DNA	CDR3
TRBJ1-3	TRBV28	TRBD1	few	TGTGCCAGCAGAACGGGACAGTCATATGGAAACACCATATATTTT	CASRTGQSYGNTIYF
TRBJ2-1	TRBV7-7	TRBD1	few	TGTGCCAGCACCCGATCGGGACAGGCACCCCATGAGCAGTTCTTC	CASTRSGQAPHEQFF
TRBJ2-5	TRBV10-3	.	.	TGTGCCATCAAAGACTTGTACAATGAGACCCAGTACTTC	CAIKDLYNETQYF
TRBJ2-7	TRBV4-1	.	many	TGCGCCAGCAGCCAAGCCTCCTCTAACTACGAGCAGTACTTC	CASSQASSNYEQYF
TRBJ2-7	TRBV10-3	TRBD1	many	TGTGCCATACTTAAGACAGGGGACTACGAGCAGTACTTC	CAILKTGDYEQYF
TRBJ2-1	TRBV2	TRBD2	.	TGTGCCAGCAGCGCTGGCGGGAGTTGGGATGAGCAGTTCTTC	CASSAGGSWDEQFF
TRBJ1-5	TRBV7-9	TRBD1	.	TGTGCCAGCAGCCTAGGACAGGGGGTTCAGAATCAGCCCCAGCATTTT	CASSLGQGVQNQPQHF
TRBJ1-2	TRBV25-1	.	.	TGTGCCAGCAGTGAAGTGGGGCGACAGTTCGGTGGTATCGGCTACACCTTC	CASSEVGRQFGGIGYTF
TRBJ1-2	TRBV20-1	.	.	TGCAGTTCTAACTATGGCTACACCTTC	CSSNYGYTF
TRBJ2-7	TRBV3-1	.	many	TGTGCCAGCAGCGTAGCGTTAAGCTCCTACGAGCAGTACTTC	CASSVALSSYEQYF
TRBJ2-7	TRBV25-1	.	many	TGTGCCAGCAGTGACCAGAGATCCTACGAGCAGTACTTC	CASSDQRSYEQYF
TRBJ2-2	TRBV28	.	few	TGTGCCAGCAGTTTACCCCCAGTGCCCGGGGAGCTGTTTTTT	CASSLPPVPGELFF
TRBJ1-1	TRBV12-5	.	.	TGTGCTAGTGGTTTGGCGGGGAACACTGAAGCTTTCTTT	CASGLAGNTEAFF
TRBJ1-1	TRBV7-2	TRBD1	many	TGTGCCAGCAGCTGGACAGGTGTCGCTGAAGCTTTCTTT	CASSWTGVAEAFF
TRBJ2-2	TRBV12-3/TRBV12-4	.	.	TGTGCCAGCAGTTTGTGGGCAGGGGAGCTGTTTTTT	CASSLWAGELFF
TRBJ2-2	TRBV27	.	.	TGTGCCAGCAGTTTATCGAGGGGGATAACCGGGGAGCTGTTTTTT	CASSLSRGITGELFF
TRBJ1-6	TRBV9	.	many	TGTGCCAGCAGCGTAAGTGGACAGTATAATTCACCCCTCCACTTT	CASSVSGQYNSPLHF
TRBJ2-3	TRBV7-3	TRBD2	few	TGTGCCAGCAGCCCGACCCGACTAGCGGGAGCTAGCACAGATACGCAGTATTTT	CASSPTRLAGASTDTQYF
TRBJ2-2	TRBV7-2	.	.	TGTGCCAGCACCCGGGTCCGGGGGACAGAAAACACCGGGGAGCTGTTTTTT	CASTRVRGTENTGELFF
TRBJ2-7	TRBV6-6	.	many	.	CASSPDEVGTGARFF
TRBJ1-4	TRBV7-9	.	.	TGTGCCAGCAGCTTATCGCCAGGGGAAGAAAAACTGTTTTTT	CASSLSPGEEKLFF
TRBJ2-2	TRBV6-6	.	many	TGTGCCAGCAGTTCAGGGACGGCTTCGGGCACCGGGGAGCTGTTTTTT	CASSSGTASGTGELFF
TRBJ1-6	TRBV5-1	.	many	TGCGCCAGCAGCTTGGCCAATCTCGATTCACCCCTCCACTTT	CASSLANLDSPLHF
TRBJ2-7	TRBV12-3/TRBV12-4	.	many	TGTGCCAGCAGTTTCAGAGGGTCCGCCTACGAGCAGTACTTC	CASSFRGSAYEQYF
TRBJ2-7	TRBV5-1	TRBD2	.	TGCGCCAGCAGCTTGTTACCTAGCGGGAGCTCCTACGAGCAGTACTTC	CASSLLPSGSSYEQYF
TRBJ1-6	TRBV7-3	TRBD1	.	TGTGCCAGCAGCCCTGACAGGGCCTACTCCTATAATTCACCCCTCCACTTT	CASSPDRAYSYNSPLHF
TRBJ2-6	TRBV5-1	.	.	TGCGCCAGCAGCTTGACGTGGGAAGGATCCTACGTCCTGACTTTC	CASSLTWEGSYVLTF
TRBJ1-2	TRBV20-1	.	few	TGCAGTGCAAACAGGGTGGATGGAAACACCTTC	CSANRVDGNTF
TRBJ2-7	TRBV29-1	TRBD2	once	TGCAGCGGAGCGGGAGGGCCCTCCGAGCAGTACTTC	CSGAGGPSEQYF
TRBJ2-7	TRBV6-2/TRBV6-3	TRBD2	many	TGTGCCAGCAGGATAGCGGGAGAAATGGGCGAGCAGTACTTC	CASRIAGEMGEQYF
TRBJ1-5	TRBV29-1	.	once	TGCAGCTACTCCCCGTCGAGTCAGCCCCAGCATTTT	CSYSPSSQPQHF
TRBJ1-2	TRBV2	.	few	TGTGCCAGCAGGGGACCGGGAGGAAACACCTTC	CASRGPGGNTF